This entry describes one T cell receptor beta chain. No antigen is known for it. The CDR3 is made up of 19 amino acids. CDR1 and CDR2 (germline): MGHRA, YSYEKL. Between the trimmed V and J ends, which lost 1 base and 5 bases, there was a span of 23 bases. The data stem from a study of cytomegalovirus exposure and HLA in healthy donors. Study-wide points: Most subjects had HLA-A and HLA-B alleles reportedly predicted accurately by TCR beta sequences.

Both 60 Vbeta primers and 13 Jbeta primers went into the PCR. Profiled with immunoSEQ multiplex PCR; TCRdb holds only in-frame clones, not every one. The repertoire has about 130,000 clones, roughly 77% of them found once; the top ten carry approximately 0.99%. Sequencing input: PBMCs. The chain couples TRBV4-1 to TRBJ2-2; possibly TRBD2 for D (7 bases). The source is a woman in her 30s in good health and CMV-seronegative. The CDR3 sequence: CASSQAIQGGRFGTGELFF. As DNA, the CDR3 is TGCGCCAGCAGCCAAGCAATACAGGGAGGGAGGTTTGGGACCGGGGAGCTGTTTTTT.